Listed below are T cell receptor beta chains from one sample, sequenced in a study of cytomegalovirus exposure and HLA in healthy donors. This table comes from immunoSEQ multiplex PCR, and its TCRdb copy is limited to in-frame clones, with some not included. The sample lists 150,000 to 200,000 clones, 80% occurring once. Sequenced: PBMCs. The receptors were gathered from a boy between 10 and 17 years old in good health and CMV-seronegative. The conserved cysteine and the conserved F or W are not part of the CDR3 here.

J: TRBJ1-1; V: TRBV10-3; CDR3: ATRQGETEAF
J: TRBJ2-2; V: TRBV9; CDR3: ASSEGPGTGITGELF
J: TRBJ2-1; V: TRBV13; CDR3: ASSLAGTSGYNEQF
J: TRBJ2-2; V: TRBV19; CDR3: ASSGRNGAGELF
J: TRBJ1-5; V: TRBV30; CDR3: AWSVGTPNQPQH
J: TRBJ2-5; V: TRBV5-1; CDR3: ASSPGLAGAETQY
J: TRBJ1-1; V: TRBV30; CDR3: AWSVPGYTEAF
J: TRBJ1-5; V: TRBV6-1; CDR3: ASSRDTNQPQH
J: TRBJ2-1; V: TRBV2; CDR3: ASSVPTSGRYNEQF
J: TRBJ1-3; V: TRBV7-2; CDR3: ASSLEPTNTIY
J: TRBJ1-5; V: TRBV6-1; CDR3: ASSEVRGHNQPQH
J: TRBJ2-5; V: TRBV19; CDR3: ASTGGLERETQY
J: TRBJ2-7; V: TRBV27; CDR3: ASSPGGGFLSYEQY
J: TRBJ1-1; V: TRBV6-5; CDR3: ASSSGQNTEAF
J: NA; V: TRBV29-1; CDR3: SVEGGASHEQY
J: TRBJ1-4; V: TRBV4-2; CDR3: ASSQGTGRGEKLF
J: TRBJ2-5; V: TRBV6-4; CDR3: ASSAGVGETQY
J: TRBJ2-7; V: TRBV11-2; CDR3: ASRETGTYNHEQY
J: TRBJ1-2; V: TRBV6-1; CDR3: ASSEALQGAYGYT
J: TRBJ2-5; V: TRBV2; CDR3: ASSPSETQY
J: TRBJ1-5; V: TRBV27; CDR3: ASSPWAVSYINQPQH
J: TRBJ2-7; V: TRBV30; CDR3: AWKDRGYEQY
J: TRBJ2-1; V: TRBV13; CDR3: ASSLAARVNEQF
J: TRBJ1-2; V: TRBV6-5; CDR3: ASSYLSGSYGYT
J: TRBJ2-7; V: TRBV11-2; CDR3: ASSQEGYEQY
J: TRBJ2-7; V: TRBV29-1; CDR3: SGAGGVGYEQY
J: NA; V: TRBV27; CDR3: ASSFGSSSYEQY
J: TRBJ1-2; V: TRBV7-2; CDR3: ASSLDGGFDYGYT
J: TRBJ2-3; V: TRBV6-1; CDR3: ASSEATFGDTQY
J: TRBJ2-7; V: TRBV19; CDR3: ASSSTSGGLYEQY
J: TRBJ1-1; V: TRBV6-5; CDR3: ASSLNGNTEAF
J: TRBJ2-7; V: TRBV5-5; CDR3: ASSFIELYEQY
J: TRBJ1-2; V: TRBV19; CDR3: ASNRDRYGYT
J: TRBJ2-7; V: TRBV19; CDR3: ASSEDGAYEQY
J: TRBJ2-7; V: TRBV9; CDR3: ASSPAQDPRAYEQY
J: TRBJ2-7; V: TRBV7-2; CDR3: ASSQGTSGTTYEQY
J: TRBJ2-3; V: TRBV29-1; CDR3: SVEAGGTDTQY
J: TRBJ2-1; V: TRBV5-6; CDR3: ASSTGLGNNEQF
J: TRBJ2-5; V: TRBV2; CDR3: ASSASSARETQY
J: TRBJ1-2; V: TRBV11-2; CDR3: ASSLDSFNYGYT